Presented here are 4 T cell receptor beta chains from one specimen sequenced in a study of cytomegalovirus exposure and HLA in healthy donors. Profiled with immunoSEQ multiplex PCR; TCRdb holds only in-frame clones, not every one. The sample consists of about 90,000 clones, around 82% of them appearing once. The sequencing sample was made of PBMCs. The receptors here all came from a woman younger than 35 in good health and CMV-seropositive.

This CDR3 reads CASSPLRGGAKTQYF. Written as DNA, the CDR3 is TGTGCCAGCAGCCCCCTCCGCGGGGGCGCAAAGACCCAGTACTTC. The gene calls are TRBV11-2 and TRBJ2-5, with D possibly being TRBD2 (7 bases). This CDR3 spans 15 amino acids. V lost 5 bases and J 6 bases, leaving 19 bases between the germline ends. CDR1 SGHAT and CDR2 FQNNGV come from the germline V gene.

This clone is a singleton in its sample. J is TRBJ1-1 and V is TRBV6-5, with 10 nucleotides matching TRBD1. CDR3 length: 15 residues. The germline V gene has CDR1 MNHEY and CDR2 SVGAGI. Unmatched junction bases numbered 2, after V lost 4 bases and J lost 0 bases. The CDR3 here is CASSSTGGMNTEAFF. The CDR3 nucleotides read TGTGCCAGCAGTTCGACAGGGGGCATGAACACTGAAGCTTTCTTT.

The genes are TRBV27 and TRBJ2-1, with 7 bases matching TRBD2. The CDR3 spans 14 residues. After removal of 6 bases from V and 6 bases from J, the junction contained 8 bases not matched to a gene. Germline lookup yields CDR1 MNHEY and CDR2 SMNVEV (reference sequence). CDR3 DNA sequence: TGTGCCAGCAGGACGTCCCTAGCGGTCAATGAGCAGTTCTTC. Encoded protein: CASRTSLAVNEQFF.

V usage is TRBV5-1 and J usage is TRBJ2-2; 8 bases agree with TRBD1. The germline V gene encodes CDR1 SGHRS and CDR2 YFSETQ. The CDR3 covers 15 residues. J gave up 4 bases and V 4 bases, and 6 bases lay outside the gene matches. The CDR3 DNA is TGCGCCAGCAGCACGGGACAGGCCGGCACCGGGGAGCTGTTTTTT. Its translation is CASSTGQAGTGELFF.